Below, one T cell receptor (beta chain) is given with its context. Germline V CDR1 and CDR2: SGHTA, FQGNSA. The CDR3 totals 16 residues. V trimming: 2 bases; J trimming: 6 bases; junction bases outside the gene matches: 8. These data are taken from a study of blood T cell repertoires in COVID-19. Repertoires were generated with immunoSEQ multiplex PCR, while TCRdb's copy carries only in-frame clones and drops some. The sample contains 200,000 to 300,000 clones, approximately 85% of which appear only once. Specimen: peripheral blood. This chain uses TRBV7-2 with TRBJ2-1; 9 nucleotides agree with TRBD2. The sequence was obtained from a man over 45 with COVID-19, enrolled during active disease. The DNA for the CDR3 is TGTGCCAGCAGCTTACAAGGACGACTAGCGGTCAATGAGCAGTTCTTC. Translating gives CASSLQGRLAVNEQFF.